This record looks at one T cell receptor (beta chain) sequence and its context. The data were obtained in a study of blood T cell repertoires in COVID-19. Produced via immunoSEQ multiplex PCR; TCRdb's table is partial and in-frame only. The sample shows under 350,000 clones, roughly 90% of them seen only once. Cohort assignment relied on participant-reported clinical history. Trimming took 1 base from V and 4 from J; bases not matched to a gene: 4. The germline gives CDR1 LGHNA, CDR2 YNFKEQ. CDR3 size: 15 residues. The genes are TRBV4-2 and TRBJ1-5, with 7 bases fitting TRBD1. Sequencing input: PBMCs or T cells enriched from blood (not recorded which). The source of this sequence is a woman in her thirties or forties who had recovered from COVID-19. This CDR3 reads CASSQGNRGNQPQHF. In DNA form, the CDR3 reads TGTGCCAGCAGCCAAGGTAACAGGGGTAATCAGCCCCAGCATTTT.